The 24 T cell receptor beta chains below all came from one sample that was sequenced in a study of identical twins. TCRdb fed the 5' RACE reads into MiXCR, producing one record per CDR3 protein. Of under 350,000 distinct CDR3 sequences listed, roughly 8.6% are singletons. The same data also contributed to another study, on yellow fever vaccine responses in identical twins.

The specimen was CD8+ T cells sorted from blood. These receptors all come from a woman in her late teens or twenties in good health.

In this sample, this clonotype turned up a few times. CDR3 sequence reads: CASSPGTSLHEQFF. The CDR3 bases are TGTGCCAGCAGCCCGGGGACTTCCCTCCATGAGCAGTTCTTC. This chain links TRBV4-2 with TRBJ2-1, with D possibly TRBD2 on 6 matching bases. Germline CDR1 is LGHNA and CDR2 is YNFKEQ. CDR3 length: 14 residues. Between the trimmed V and J ends, which lost 4 bases and 8 bases, there was a span of 15 bases.

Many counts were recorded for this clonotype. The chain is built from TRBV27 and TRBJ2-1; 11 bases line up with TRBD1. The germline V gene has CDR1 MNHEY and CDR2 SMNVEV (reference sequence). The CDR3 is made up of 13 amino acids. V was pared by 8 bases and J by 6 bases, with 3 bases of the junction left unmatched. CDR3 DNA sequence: TGTGCCAGCGGACAGGGGGCGGTCAATGAGCAGTTCTTC. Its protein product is CASGQGAVNEQFF.

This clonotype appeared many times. CDR3 in DNA: TGCAGTGCTAGATGGGGCGAGCAGTACTTC. Translated: CSARWGEQYF. The chain links TRBV20-1 to TRBJ2-7; D is unresolved. Germline V gene data show CDR1 as DFQATT and CDR2 as SNEGSKA (reference sequence). Trimming removed 2 bases at V and 6 bases at J, with 5 bases between. The CDR3 contains 10 residues.

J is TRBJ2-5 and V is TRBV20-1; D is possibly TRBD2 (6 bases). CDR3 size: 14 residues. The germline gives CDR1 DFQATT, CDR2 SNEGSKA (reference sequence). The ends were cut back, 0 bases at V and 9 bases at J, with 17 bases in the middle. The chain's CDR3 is CSARDLEGWGAQYF. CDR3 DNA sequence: TGCAGTGCTAGAGATCTCGAAGGTTGGGGGGCCCAGTACTTC.

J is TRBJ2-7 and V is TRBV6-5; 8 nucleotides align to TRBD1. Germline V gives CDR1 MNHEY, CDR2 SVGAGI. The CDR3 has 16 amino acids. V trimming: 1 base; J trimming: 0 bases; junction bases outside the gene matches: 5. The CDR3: CASSYLQGDPSYEQYF. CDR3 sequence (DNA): TGTGCCAGCAGTTACTTACAGGGGGACCCCTCCTACGAGCAGTACTTC.

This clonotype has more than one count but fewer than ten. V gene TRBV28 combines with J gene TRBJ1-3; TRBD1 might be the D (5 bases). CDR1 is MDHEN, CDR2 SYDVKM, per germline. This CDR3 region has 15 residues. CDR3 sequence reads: CDKIPGRFSGNTIYF. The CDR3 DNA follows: TGTGATAAAATCCCGGGACGGTTCTCTGGAAACACCATATATTTT.

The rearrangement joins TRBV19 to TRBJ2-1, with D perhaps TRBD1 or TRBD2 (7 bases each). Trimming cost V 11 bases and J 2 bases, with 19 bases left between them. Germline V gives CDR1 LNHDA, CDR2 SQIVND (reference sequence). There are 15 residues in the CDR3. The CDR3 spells CASQGGTVPYNEQFF. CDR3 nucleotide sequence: TGTGCCTCCCAGGGAGGGACAGTTCCCTACAATGAGCAGTTCTTC. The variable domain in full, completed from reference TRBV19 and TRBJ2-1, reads DGGITQSPKYLFRKEGQNVTLSCEQNLNHDAMYWYRQDPGQGLRLIYYSQIVNDFQKGDIAEGYSVSREKKESFPLTVTSAQKNPTAFYLCASQGGTVPYNEQFFGPGTRLTVL.

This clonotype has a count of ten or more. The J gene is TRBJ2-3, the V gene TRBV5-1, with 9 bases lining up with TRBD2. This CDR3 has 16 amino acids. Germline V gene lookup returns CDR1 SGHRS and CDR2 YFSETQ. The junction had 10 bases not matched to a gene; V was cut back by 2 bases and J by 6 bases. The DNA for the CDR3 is TGCGCCAGCAGCTTTGGGAGCGGGGGGCCAGAGGATACGCAGTATTTT. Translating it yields CASSFGSGGPEDTQYF.

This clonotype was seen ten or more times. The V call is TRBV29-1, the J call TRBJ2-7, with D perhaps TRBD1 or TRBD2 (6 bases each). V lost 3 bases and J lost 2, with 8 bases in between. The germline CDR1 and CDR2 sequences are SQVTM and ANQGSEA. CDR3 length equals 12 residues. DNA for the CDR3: TGCAGCGTTGAGGAGGGGGCCTACGAGCAGTACTTC. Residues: CSVEEGAYEQYF.

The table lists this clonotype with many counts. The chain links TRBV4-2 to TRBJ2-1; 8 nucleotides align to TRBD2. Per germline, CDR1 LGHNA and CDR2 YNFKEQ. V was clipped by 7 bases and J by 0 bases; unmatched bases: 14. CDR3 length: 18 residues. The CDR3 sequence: CASNPVGSGASSYNEQFF. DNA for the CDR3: TGTGCCAGCAACCCCGTCGGTAGCGGGGCGAGCTCCTACAATGAGCAGTTCTTC.

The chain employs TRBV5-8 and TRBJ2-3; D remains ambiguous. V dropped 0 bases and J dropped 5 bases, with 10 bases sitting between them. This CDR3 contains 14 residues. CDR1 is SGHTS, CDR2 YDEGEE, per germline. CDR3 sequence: CASSLGLPGDTQYF. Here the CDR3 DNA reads TGTGCCAGCAGCTTGGGACTCCCGGGAGATACGCAGTATTTT.

The DNA of the CDR3 is TGTGCCAGCAGCTTAAGGTGGGGACAGCCGCCCTACGAGCAGTACTTC. Translation gives CASSLRWGQPPYEQYF. The genes are TRBV7-9 and TRBJ2-7; 7 positions match TRBD1. Germline values: CDR1 SEHNR, CDR2 FQNEAQ (reference sequence). Trimming removed 2 bases from V and 2 bases from J; junction bases left unmatched: 9. The CDR3 is made up of 16 amino acids.

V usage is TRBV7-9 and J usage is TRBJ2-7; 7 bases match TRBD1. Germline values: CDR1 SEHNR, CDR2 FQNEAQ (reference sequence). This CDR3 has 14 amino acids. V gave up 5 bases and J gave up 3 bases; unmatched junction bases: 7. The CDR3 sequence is CASSATGNSYEQYF. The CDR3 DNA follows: TGTGCCAGCAGCGCGACAGGGAACAGCTACGAGCAGTACTTC.

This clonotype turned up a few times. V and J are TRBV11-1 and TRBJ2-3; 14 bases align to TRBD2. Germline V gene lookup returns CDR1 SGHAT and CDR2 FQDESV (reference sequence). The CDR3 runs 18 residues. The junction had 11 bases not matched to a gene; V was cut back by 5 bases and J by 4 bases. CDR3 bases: TGTGCCAGCAGCCCAAAGGGACTAGCGGGAGCGGAGGCAGATACGCAGTATTTT. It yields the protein CASSPKGLAGAEADTQYF. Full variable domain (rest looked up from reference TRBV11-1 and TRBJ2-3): EAEVAQSPRYKITEKSQAVAFWCDPISGHATLYWYRQILGQGPELLVQFQDESVVDDSQLPKDRFSAERLKGVDSTLKIQPAELGDSAMYLCASSPKGLAGAEADTQYFGPGTRLTVL.

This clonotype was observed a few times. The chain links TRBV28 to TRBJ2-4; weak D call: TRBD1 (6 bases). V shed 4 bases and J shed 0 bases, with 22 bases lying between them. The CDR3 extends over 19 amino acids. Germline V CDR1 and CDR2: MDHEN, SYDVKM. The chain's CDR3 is CASSSNLQGATIAKNIQYF. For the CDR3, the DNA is TGTGCCAGCAGTTCCAACCTACAGGGCGCAACAATAGCCAAAAACATTCAGTACTTC.

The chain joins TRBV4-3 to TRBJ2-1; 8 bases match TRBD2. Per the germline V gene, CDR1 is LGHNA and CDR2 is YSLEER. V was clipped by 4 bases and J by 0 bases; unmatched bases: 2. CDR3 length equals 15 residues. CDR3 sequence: CASSRSGGSYNEQFF. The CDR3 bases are TGCGCCAGCAGCCGGAGCGGGGGCTCCTACAATGAGCAGTTCTTC.

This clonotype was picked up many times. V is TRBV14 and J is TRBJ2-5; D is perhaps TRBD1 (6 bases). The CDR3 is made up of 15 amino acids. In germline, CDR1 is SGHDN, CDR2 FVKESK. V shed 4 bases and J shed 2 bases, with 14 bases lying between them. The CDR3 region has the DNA TGTGCCAGCAGCCTAACGGGACAACAACAAGAGACCCAGTACTTC. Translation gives CASSLTGQQQETQYF.

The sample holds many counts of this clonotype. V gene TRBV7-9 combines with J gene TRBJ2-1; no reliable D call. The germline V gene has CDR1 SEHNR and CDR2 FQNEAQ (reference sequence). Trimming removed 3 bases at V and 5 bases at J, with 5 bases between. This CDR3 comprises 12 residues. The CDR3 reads CASSFVDNEQFF. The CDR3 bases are TGTGCCAGCAGCTTCGTTGACAATGAGCAGTTCTTC.

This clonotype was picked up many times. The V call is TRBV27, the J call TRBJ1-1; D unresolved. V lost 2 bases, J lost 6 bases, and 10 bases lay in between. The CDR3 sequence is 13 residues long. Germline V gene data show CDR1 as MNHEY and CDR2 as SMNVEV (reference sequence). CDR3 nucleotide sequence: TGTGCCAGCAGTTTAGCCTCATGGGCTGAAGCTTTCTTT. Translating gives CASSLASWAEAFF.

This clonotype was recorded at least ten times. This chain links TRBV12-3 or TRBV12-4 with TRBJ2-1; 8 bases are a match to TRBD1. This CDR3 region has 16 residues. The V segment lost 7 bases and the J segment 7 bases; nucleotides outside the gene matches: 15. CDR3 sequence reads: CASTLEGAGGWNEQFF. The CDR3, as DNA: TGTGCCAGCACCCTCGAGGGGGCAGGGGGCTGGAATGAGCAGTTCTTC.

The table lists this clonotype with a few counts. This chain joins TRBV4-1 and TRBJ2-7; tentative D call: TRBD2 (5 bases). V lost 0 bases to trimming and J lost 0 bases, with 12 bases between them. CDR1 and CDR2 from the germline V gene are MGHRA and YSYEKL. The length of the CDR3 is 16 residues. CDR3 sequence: CASSQDYGESSYEQYF. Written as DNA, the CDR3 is TGCGCCAGCAGCCAAGATTACGGGGAGAGCTCCTACGAGCAGTACTTC.

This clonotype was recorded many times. In DNA form, the CDR3 reads TGTGCCAGCAGTCCAGAGACAGGGTGGGAGCAGTACTTC. Translation gives CASSPETGWEQYF. The V call is TRBV27, the J call TRBJ2-7, with 7 positions matching TRBD1. Germline values: CDR1 MNHEY, CDR2 SMNVEV (reference sequence). The trim removed 5 bases at V and 7 bases at J, leaving 8 bases unmatched. The CDR3 is 13 amino acids.

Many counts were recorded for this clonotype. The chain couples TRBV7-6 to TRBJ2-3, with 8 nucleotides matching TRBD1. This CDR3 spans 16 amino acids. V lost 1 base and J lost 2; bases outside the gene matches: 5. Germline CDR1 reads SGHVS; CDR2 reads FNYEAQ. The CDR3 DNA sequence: TGTGCCAGCAGCTTAGAAGGGACAGGAATCACAGATACGCAGTATTTT. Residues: CASSLEGTGITDTQYF.

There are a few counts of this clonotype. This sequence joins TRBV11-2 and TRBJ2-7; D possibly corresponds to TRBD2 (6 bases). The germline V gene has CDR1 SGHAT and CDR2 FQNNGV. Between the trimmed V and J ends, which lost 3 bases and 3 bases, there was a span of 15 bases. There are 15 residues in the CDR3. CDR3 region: CASSFDSGTHYEQYF. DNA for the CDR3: TGTGCCAGCAGCTTCGATTCCGGGACTCACTACGAGCAGTACTTC.